These 8 T cell receptor beta chains came from one sample sequenced in a study of blood T cell repertoires in COVID-19. TCRdb's table, derived via immunoSEQ multiplex PCR, lists solely in-frame clones and lacks some. Of 150,000 to 200,000 clones in the sample, 60% to 80% were seen once. Sequenced: PBMCs or T cells enriched from blood (not recorded which). The source is a woman between 50 and 59 years old who had recovered from COVID-19.

The chain employs TRBV4-1 and TRBJ1-5, with 10 bases aligning to TRBD1. This CDR3 has 16 residues. V trimming: 3 bases; J trimming: 7 bases; junction bases outside the gene matches: 9. Germline CDR1 reads MGHRA; CDR2 reads YSYEKL. The CDR3, as DNA: TGCGCCAGCAGCCAGGGCGGGACAGGGGTCGGGCAGCCCCAGCATTTT. As protein: CASSQGGTGVGQPQHF.

This clone was observed at least ten times. The J gene is TRBJ1-5, the V gene TRBV28, with TRBD1 identical over 7 bases. Germline assignment: CDR1 MDHEN and CDR2 SYDVKM. CDR3 length: 15 amino acids. J lost 2 bases, V lost 8 bases, and 9 bases had no gene match. The CDR3 here is CASRDSGFRNQPQHF. CDR3 nucleotides: TGTGCCAGCCGGGACAGCGGGTTTCGCAATCAGCCCCAGCATTTT.

The chain recombines TRBV10-3 with TRBJ2-7, with 7 nucleotides matching TRBD1. The trim removed 4 bases at V and 7 bases at J, leaving 4 bases unmatched. The CDR3 runs to 12 residues. CDR1 is ENHRY and CDR2 is SYGVKD in the germline V gene. The CDR3 DNA follows: TGTGCCATCAGTGGTGGGACAGTAGAGCAGTACTTC. It is translated as CAISGGTVEQYF.

Worth noting for this clone: Additional DNA sequences in this sample encode the identical CDR3. The gene calls are TRBV29-1 and TRBJ1-2; 8 nucleotides line up with TRBD1. This CDR3 comprises 13 residues. Germline trimming cut 6 bases from V and 4 bases from J; bases unmatched to any gene: 7. Germline V gene data show CDR1 as SQVTM and CDR2 as ANQGSEA. Here the CDR3 reads CSVNGQGGYGYTF. In DNA, the CDR3 is TGCAGCGTCAACGGACAGGGAGGCTATGGCTACACCTTC. Looking up the rest from reference TRBV29-1 and TRBJ1-2 gives the full variable domain: SAVISQKPSRDICQRGTSLTIQCQVDSQVTMMFWYRQQPGQSLTLIATANQGSEATYESGFVIDKFPISRPNLTFSTLTVSNMSPEDSSIYLCSVNGQGGYGYTFGSGTRLTVV.

The CDR3 region has the DNA TGCAGCGTTGTCAGGCCAGGGCGGACTGAAGCTTTCTTT. Protein product: CSVVRPGRTEAFF. The chain has TRBV29-1 and TRBJ1-1; possibly TRBD1 for D (5 bases). The length of the CDR3 is 13 residues. V was pared by 4 bases and J by 5 bases, with 14 bases between. Germline-derived CDR1 and CDR2 are SQVTM and ANQGSEA. Supplemented by reference TRBV29-1 and TRBJ1-1, the full variable domain reads SAVISQKPSRDICQRGTSLTIQCQVDSQVTMMFWYRQQPGQSLTLIATANQGSEATYESGFVIDKFPISRPNLTFSTLTVSNMSPEDSSIYLCSVVRPGRTEAFFGQGTRLTVV.

The rearrangement joins TRBV19 to TRBJ1-2; TRBD1 matches 11 bases. CDR1 and CDR2 from the germline V gene are LNHDA and SQIVND (reference sequence). V gave up 6 bases and J gave up 5 bases; unmatched junction bases: 11. The CDR3 has 16 residues. The CDR3 sequence: CASSLGQGATIYGYTF. CDR3 coding DNA: TGTGCCAGTAGCCTAGGACAGGGGGCGACGATTTATGGCTACACCTTC.

The chain has TRBV6-5 and TRBJ2-1, with 7 positions matching TRBD2. From germline, CDR1 is MNHEY and CDR2 SVGAGI. The CDR3 contains 14 residues. After removal of 5 bases from V and 2 bases from J, the junction contained 3 bases not matched to a gene. The CDR3: CASSTGTTYNEQFF. For the CDR3, the DNA is TGTGCCAGCAGTACCGGGACTACCTACAATGAGCAGTTCTTC.

In DNA form, the CDR3 reads TGTGCCACCCAGGACAGTCTCTCTGGAAACACCATATATTTT. Encoded protein: CATQDSLSGNTIYF. The chain employs TRBV24-1 and TRBJ1-3; D possibly corresponds to TRBD1 (6 bases). Deletions cut 9 bases from V and 0 bases from J, with 11 bases between. The CDR3 consists of 14 residues. The germline CDR1 and CDR2 sequences are KGHDR and SFDVKD.